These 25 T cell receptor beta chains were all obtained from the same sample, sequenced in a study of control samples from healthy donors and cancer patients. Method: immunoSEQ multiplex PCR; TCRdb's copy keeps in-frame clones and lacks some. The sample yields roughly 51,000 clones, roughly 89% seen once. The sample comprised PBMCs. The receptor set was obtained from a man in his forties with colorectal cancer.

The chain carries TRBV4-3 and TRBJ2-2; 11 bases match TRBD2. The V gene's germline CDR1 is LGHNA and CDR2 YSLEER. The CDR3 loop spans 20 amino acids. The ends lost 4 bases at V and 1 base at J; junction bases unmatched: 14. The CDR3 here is CASSRGLAGAEQLNTGELFF. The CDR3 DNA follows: TGCGCCAGCAGCCGTGGACTAGCGGGCGCCGAACAACTGAACACCGGGGAGCTGTTTTTT.

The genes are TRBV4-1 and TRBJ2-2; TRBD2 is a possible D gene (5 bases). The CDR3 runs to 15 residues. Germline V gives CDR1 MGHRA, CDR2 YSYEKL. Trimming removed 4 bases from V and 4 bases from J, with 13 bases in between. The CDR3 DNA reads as TGCGCCAGCAGCCTGACTATTCTTTCCACCGGGGAGCTGTTTTTT. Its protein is CASSLTILSTGELFF.

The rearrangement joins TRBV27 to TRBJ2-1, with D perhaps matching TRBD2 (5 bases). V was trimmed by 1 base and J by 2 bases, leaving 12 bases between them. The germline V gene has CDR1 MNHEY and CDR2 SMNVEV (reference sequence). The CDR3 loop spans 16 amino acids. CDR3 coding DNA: TGTGCCAGCAGTTTATACGGCGGGTCCCCCTACAATGAGCAGTTCTTC. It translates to CASSLYGGSPYNEQFF.

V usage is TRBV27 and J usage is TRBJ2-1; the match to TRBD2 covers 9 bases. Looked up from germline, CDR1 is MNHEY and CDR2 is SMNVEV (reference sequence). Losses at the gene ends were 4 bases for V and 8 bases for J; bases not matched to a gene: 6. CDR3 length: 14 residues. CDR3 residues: CASSSAGGPYEQFF. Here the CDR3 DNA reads TGTGCCAGCAGTTCCGCGGGAGGGCCCTATGAGCAGTTCTTC.

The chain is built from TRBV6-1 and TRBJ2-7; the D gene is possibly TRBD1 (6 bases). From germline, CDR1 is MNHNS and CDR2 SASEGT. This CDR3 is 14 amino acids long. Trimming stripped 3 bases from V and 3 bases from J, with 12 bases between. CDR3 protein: CASSEGQGSYEQYF. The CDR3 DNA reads TGTGCCAGCAGTGAGGGACAAGGGAGCTACGAGCAGTACTTC.

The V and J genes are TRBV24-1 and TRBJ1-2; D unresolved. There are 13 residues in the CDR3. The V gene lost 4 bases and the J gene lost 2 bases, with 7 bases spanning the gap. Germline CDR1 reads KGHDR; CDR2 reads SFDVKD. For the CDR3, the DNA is TGTGCCACCAGTGAGCCCGACAACTATGGCTACACCTTC. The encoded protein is CATSEPDNYGYTF.

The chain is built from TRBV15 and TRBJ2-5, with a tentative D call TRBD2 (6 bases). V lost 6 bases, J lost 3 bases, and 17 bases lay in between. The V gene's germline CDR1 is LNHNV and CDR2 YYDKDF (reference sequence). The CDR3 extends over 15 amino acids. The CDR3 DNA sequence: TGTGCCACCAGGGTTTCCGGGAGAGGAAAAGAGACCCAGTACTTC. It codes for CATRVSGRGKETQYF.

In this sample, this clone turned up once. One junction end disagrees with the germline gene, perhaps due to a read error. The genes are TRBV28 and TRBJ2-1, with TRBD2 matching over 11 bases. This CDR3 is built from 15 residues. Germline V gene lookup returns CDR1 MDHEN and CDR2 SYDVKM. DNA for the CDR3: TGTGCCAGCAGTTATAGGGGACTAGCGGTGAATGGGCAGTTCTTC. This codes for CASSYRGLAVNGQFF. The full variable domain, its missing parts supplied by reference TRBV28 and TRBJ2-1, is DVKVTQSSRYLVKRTGEKVFLECVQDMDHENMFWYRQDPGLGLRLIYFSYDVKMKEKGDIPEGYSVSREKKERFSLILESASTNQTSMYLCASSYRGLAVNGQFFGPGTRLTVL.

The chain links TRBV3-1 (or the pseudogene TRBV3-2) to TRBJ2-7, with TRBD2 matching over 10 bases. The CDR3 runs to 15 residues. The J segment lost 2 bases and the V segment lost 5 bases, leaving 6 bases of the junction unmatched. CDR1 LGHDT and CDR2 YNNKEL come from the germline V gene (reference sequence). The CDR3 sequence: CASSSGTSAPYEQYF. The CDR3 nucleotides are TGTGCCAGCAGCTCAGGGACTAGCGCTCCCTACGAGCAGTACTTC.

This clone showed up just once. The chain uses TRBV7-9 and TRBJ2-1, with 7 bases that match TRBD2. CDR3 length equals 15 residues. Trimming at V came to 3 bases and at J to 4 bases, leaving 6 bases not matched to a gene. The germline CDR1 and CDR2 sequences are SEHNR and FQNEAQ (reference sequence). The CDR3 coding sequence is TGTGCCAGCAGCTTGGTCGGGAGGACATACAATGAGCAGTTCTTC. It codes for CASSLVGRTYNEQFF.

Here the CDR3 DNA reads TGTGCCAGCAGTTTATACTACGAGCAGTACTTC. Its translation: CASSLYYEQYF. The V call is TRBV12-3 or TRBV12-4, the J call TRBJ2-7; D gene uncertain. The CDR3 runs 11 residues. V lost 2 bases to trimming and J lost 3 bases, with 2 bases between them.

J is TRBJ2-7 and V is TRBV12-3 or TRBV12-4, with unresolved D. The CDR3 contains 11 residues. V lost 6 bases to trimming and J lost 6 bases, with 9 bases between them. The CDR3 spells CASRHNGEQYF. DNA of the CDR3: TGTGCCAGCAGACACAACGGCGAGCAGTACTTC.

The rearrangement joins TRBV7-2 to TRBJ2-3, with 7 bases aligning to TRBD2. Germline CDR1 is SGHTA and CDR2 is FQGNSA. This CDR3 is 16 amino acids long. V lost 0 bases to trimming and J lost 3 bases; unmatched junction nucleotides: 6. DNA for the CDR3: TGTGCCAGCAGCTTAGCGCGGGGCGGGAGAACAGATACGCAGTATTTT. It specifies CASSLARGGRTDTQYF.

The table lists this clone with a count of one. CDR3 in amino acids: CAISESAGSRPQHF. The DNA for the CDR3 is TGTGCCATCAGTGAGTCGGCCGGGTCGCGGCCCCAGCATTTT. This rearrangement joins TRBV10-3 to TRBJ1-5; D remains ambiguous. There are 14 residues in the CDR3. Deletions cut 0 bases from V and 9 bases from J, with 12 bases between. The germline CDR1 and CDR2 sequences are ENHRY and SYGVKD.

CDR3 bases: TGTGCCAGCAGCTTAGAGGTTCTCCACGAGCAGTACTTC. It codes for CASSLEVLHEQYF. The chain employs TRBV11-2 and TRBJ2-7; D gene uncertain. V was clipped by 0 bases and J by 5 bases, with 8 bases between them. This CDR3 region has 13 residues. Per germline, CDR1 SGHAT and CDR2 FQNNGV.

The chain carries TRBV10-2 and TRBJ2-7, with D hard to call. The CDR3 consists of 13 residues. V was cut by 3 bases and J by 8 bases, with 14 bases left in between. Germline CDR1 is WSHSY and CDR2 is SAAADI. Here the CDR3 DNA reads TGCGCCAGCAGTGATAGTTCTGGCTTTCAGCAGTACTTC. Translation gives CASSDSSGFQQYF.

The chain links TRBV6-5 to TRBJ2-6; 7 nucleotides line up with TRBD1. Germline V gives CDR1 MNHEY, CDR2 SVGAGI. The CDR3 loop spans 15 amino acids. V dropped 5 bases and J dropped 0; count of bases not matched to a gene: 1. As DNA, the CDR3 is TGTGCCAGCAGTCGGGACAGCTCTGGGGCCAACGTCCTGACTTTC. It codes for CASSRDSSGANVLTF.

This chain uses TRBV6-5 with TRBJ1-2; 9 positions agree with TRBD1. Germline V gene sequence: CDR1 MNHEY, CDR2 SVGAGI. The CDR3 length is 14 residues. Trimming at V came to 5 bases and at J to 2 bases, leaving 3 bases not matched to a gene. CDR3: CASSRDRANYGYTF. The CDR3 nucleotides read TGTGCCAGCAGTCGGGACAGGGCCAACTATGGCTACACCTTC.

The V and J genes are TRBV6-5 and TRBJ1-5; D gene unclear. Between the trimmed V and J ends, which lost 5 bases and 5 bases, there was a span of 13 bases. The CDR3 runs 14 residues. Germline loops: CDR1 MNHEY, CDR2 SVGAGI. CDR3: CASSPGQLDQPQHF. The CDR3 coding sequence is TGTGCCAGCAGTCCCGGGCAACTAGATCAGCCCCAGCATTTT.

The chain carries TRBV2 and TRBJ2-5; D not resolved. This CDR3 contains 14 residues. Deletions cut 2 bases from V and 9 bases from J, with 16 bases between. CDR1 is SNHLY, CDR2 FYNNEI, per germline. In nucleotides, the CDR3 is TGTGCCAGCAGTGAAACGAACCGACTTGGGGCCCAGTACTTC. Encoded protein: CASSETNRLGAQYF. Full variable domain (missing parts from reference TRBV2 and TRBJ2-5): EPEVTQTPSHQVTQMGQEVILRCVPISNHLYFYWYRQILGQKVEFLVSFYNNEISEKSEIFDDQFSVERPDGSNFTLKIRSTKLEDSAMYFCASSETNRLGAQYFGPGTRLLVL.

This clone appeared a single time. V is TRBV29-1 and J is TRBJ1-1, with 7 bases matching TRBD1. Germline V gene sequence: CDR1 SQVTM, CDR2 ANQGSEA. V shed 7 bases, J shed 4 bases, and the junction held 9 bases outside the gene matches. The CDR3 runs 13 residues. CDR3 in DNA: TGCAGCGCCGTGACAGGGAGATCCACTGAAGCTTTCTTT. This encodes CSAVTGRSTEAFF.

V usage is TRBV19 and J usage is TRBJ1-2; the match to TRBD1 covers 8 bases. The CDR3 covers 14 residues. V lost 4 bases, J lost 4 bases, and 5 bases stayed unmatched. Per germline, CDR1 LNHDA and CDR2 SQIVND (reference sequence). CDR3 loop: CASSTGTGRYGYTF. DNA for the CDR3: TGTGCCAGTAGTACCGGGACAGGACGCTATGGCTACACCTTC.

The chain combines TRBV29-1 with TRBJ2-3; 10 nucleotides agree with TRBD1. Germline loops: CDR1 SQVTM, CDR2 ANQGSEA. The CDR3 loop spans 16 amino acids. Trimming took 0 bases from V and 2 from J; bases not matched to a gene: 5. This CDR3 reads CSVEDPGQGNTDTQYF. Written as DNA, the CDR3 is TGCAGCGTTGAAGATCCGGGACAGGGGAACACAGATACGCAGTATTTT.

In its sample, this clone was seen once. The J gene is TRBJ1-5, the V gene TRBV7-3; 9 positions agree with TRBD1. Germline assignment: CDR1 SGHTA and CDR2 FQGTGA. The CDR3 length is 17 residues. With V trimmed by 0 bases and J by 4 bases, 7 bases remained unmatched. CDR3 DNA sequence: TGTGCCAGCAGCTTAACGGGACAGGGCGAGAGGAATCAGCCCCAGCATTTT. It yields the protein CASSLTGQGERNQPQHF.

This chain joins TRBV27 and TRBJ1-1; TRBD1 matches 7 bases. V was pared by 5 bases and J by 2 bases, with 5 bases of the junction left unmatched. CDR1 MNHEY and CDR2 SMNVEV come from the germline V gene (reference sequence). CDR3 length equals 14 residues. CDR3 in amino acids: CASSLRDSNTEAFF. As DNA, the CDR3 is TGTGCCAGCAGTCTTAGGGACAGCAACACTGAAGCTTTCTTT.